This T cell receptor (beta chain) came from a study of T-cell reconstitution after alpha-beta-depleted transplantation in children (dated by TCRdb to about 2016). At the level of the whole study: Using TCR repertoire profiling, the study quantitatively followed how T-cell immune reconstitution unfolded in children after TCRalphabeta/CD19-depleted allogeneic hematopoietic cell transplantation.

Deletion took 1 base off V and 0 bases off J, with a span of 10 bases between the germline ends. Inclusive of the bounding cysteine and phenylalanine, the CDR3 is 15 residues long. Only CDR3 DNA remains: 45 bases, in frame from the first base. The germline V gene provides CDR1 MGHRA and CDR2 YSYEKL. Comment on this clonotype: This clone's antigen is unknown. No much larger clone is present one base from it, and per-base qualities are unavailable.

The investigation overall reported the following: The high TCRbeta diversity at day 60 in some patients was ascribed to recipient T cells and intrathymic progenitors that had survived conditioning. The apparently early alphabetaT-cell count recovery about two months after transplant was reportedly dependent on only several hundred rapidly expanded clones derived from non-depleted graft cells. Over the following months the frequencies of hyperexpanded clones went down, and after one year T-cell counts and TCRbeta diversity were mostly credited to newly produced T cells.

Sample treatment or condition, as interpreted from the label and publication: allogeneic hematopoietic cell transplantation with graft depleted of TCRalphabeta T cells and CD19 B cells. The transplant recipients were children given TCRalphabeta/CD19-depleted allogeneic hematopoietic cell grafts. Library generation was performed with PCR. The listed sequencing device is Illumina HiSeq 2500. TCR libraries were prepared with molecular barcoding, using unique molecular identifiers to normalize TCRbeta repertoire quantification. The public reads were run again by TCRdb, first through fastp at Q25 and then through MiXCR, and only productive beta chains were kept. Rows are unified per CDR3 protein, each entry keeping the most common DNA and genes. For this sample there are almost 500,000 distinct CDR3 sequences; under 12% appear just once. 2% of the sample goes to the ten largest clones.

The source is a child aged 2 to 15 with inherited bone marrow failure, due to receive a stem cell transplant. Source: PBMCs, taken before TCRalphabeta/CD19-depleted stem cell transplant. Recombination linked TRBV4-1 to TRBJ2-7, with the D call perhaps TRBD1 or TRBD2, as 6 bases match in each case. The CDR3 in this case is CASSQVQGGSYEQYF. The DNA sequence is given as TGCGCCAGCAGCCAAGTACAGGGAGGCTCCTACGAGCAGTACTTC.